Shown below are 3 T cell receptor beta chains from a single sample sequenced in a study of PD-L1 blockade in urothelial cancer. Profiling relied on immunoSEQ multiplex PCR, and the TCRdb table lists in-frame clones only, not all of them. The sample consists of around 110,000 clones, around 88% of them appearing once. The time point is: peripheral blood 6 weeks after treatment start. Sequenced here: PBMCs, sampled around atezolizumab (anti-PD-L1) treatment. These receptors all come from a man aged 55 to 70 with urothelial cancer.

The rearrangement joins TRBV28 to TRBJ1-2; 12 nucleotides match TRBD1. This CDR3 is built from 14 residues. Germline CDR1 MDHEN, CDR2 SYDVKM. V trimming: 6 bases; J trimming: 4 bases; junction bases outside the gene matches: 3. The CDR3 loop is CASSGTGGFYGYTF. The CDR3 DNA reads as TGTGCCAGCAGCGGGACAGGGGGCTTCTATGGCTACACCTTC.

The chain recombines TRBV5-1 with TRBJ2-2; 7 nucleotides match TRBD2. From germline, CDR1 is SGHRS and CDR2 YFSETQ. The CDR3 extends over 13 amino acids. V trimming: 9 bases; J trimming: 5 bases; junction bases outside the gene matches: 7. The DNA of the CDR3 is TGCGCCAACCAGACGGGGGGAACCGGGGAGCTGTTTTTT. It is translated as CANQTGGTGELFF.

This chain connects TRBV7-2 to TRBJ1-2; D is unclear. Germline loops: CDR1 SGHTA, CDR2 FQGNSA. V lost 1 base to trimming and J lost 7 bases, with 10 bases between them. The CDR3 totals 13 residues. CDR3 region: CASSLGTDSGYTF. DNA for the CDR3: TGTGCCAGCAGCTTAGGCACGGACTCTGGCTACACCTTC. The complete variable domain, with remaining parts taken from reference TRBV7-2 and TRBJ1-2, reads GAGVSQSPSNKVTEKGKDVELRCDPISGHTALYWYRQSLGQGLEFLIYFQGNSAPDKSGLPSDRFSAERTGGSVSTLTIQRTQQEDSAVYLCASSLGTDSGYTFGSGTRLTVV.